The 5 T cell receptor beta chains below all came from one sample that was sequenced in a study of patients and donors after allogeneic stem cell transplantation. TCRdb recomputed calls from the RT-PCR reads with MiXCR, one row per CDR3 protein. This sample yields 920,000 or so distinct CDR3 sequences, of which more than 15% are seen a single time; around 6% belongs to the top ten. The sample consisted of blood, either unsorted or a sorted T cell fraction (not recorded which). The receptors were gathered from a human donor who was either an allogeneic HSCT recipient or a stem cell or donor lymphocyte infusion donor (not recorded which). It is not recorded whose cells these are; they may come from a transplant donor.

This clonotype appeared a single time. The chain has TRBV7-2 and TRBJ2-7, with 7 positions matching TRBD2. This CDR3 is 14 amino acids long. Losses at the gene ends were 2 bases for V and 3 bases for J; bases not matched to a gene: 4. Germline values: CDR1 SGHTA, CDR2 FQGNSA. CDR3 bases: TGTGCCAGCAGCTTACTCAGCGGGGTCTACGAGCAGTACTTC. Translation gives CASSLLSGVYEQYF.

The V and J genes are TRBV5-8 and TRBJ1-1, with D maybe TRBD1 (5 bases). Germline CDR1 is SGHTS and CDR2 is YDEGEE. The V end was cut by 2 bases, the J end by 1 base, with 9 bases between. The CDR3 is made up of 14 amino acids. DNA for the CDR3: TGTGCCAGCAGCTTTGGGACGTGGAACACTGAAGCTTTCTTT. As protein: CASSFGTWNTEAFF.

This clonotype was recorded many times. The gene calls are TRBV12-3 or TRBV12-4 and TRBJ1-4, with TRBD1 matching over 8 bases. J lost 0 bases, V lost 5 bases, and 8 bases had no gene match. The CDR3 contains 17 residues. The CDR3 DNA sequence: TGTGCCAGCAGTCTCTGGGACAGGCCTGCAACTAATGAAAAACTGTTTTTT. Its protein product is CASSLWDRPATNEKLFF.

V is TRBV7-2 and J is TRBJ2-5; D not resolved. V was pared by 5 bases and J by 5 bases, with 18 bases between. Germline V gene sequence: CDR1 SGHTA, CDR2 FQGNSA. The CDR3 sequence is 15 residues long. The CDR3, as DNA: TGTGCCAGCAGCCCAACCCCAAGGACGCATGAGACCCAGTACTTC. This codes for CASSPTPRTHETQYF.

J is TRBJ1-1 and V is TRBV12-3 or TRBV12-4; TRBD1 aligns across 7 bases. This CDR3 region has 14 residues. V lost 6 bases, J lost 5 bases, and 9 bases stayed unmatched. In DNA form, the CDR3 reads TGTGCCAGCAGCCCTAAAGGGGGCGCAACTGAAGCTTTCTTT. Translation: CASSPKGGATEAFF.